These T cell receptor beta chains were read from a single sample in a study of T cells in Graves' hyperthyroidism and ophthalmopathy. TCRdb independently ran MiXCR on the multiplex PCR reads; one entry per CDR3 protein. The data hold approximately 320,000 distinct CDR3 sequences, with 16% observed a single time. Sequencing was done on a sample of blood. The source of these receptors is a man aged 30 to 39 with Graves' hyperthyroidism. Each CDR3 is given with its conserved first and last residue. Fields, in order: V gene, clone size, D gene, J gene, CDR3 protein, CDR3 DNA. D genes are given only for firm matches. Size tells how often a clone was seen (once, few, many) or the class of an expanded clone, and some rows leave it out.

TRBV9	NA	TRBD1	TRBJ1-5	CASSAGTGTNQPQHF	TGTGCCAGCAGCGCCGGGACAGGGACTAATCAGCCCCAGCATTTT
TRBV10-2	NA	TRBD2	TRBJ2-7	CASIPRELADYEQYF	TGCGCCAGCATCCCCCGGGAACTAGCGGACTACGAGCAGTACTTC
TRBV29-1	few	NA	TRBJ1-4	CSVEEGARVGKLFF	TGCAGCGTTGAAGAGGGAGCTCGGGTCGGAAAACTGTTTTTT
TRBV11-2	NA	NA	TRBJ2-7	CASSLGGTRNEQYF	TGTGCCAGCAGCTTAGGGGGCACCAGGAACGAGCAGTACTTC
TRBV6-5	many	TRBD2	TRBJ2-7	CASSYELGTSVHEQYF	TGTGCCAGCAGTTACGAGCTTGGGACTAGCGTCCACGAGCAGTACTTC
TRBV11-1	few	NA	TRBJ2-7	CASSLEGRVGVDEQYF	TGTGCCAGCAGCTTAGAAGGCCGGGTTGGTGTGGACGAGCAGTACTTC
TRBV6-5	NA	NA	TRBJ1-6	CASSSSGVPSPLHF	TGTGCCAGCAGTTCTTCAGGAGTACCTTCACCCCTCCACTTT
TRBV11-2	many	NA	TRBJ2-6	CASSLGGANVLTF	TGTGCCAGCAGCCTAGGGGGAGCCAACGTCCTGACTTTC
TRBV20-1	few	TRBD2	TRBJ2-1	CSARDRSGGGPYNEQFF	TGCAGTGCTAGAGATAGGAGCGGGGGGGGACCCTACAATGAGCAGTTCTTC
TRBV6-1	many	NA	TRBJ1-2	CASSFNPGPINYGYTF	TGTGCCAGCAGTTTCAATCCCGGGCCGATAAACTATGGCTACACCTTC
TRBV20-1	NA	NA	TRBJ2-7	CSARDTTGRTNYEQYF	TGCAGTGCTAGAGATACCACCGGGCGGACGAACTACGAGCAGTACTTC
TRBV3-1	many	NA	TRBJ1-5	CASSQDRSQPQHF	TGTGCCAGCAGCCAAGACCGTTCTCAGCCCCAGCATTTT
TRBV30	many	NA	TRBJ1-1	CAWVDGYGEAFF	TGTGCCTGGGTCGACGGGTATGGTGAAGCTTTCTTT
TRBV28	many	TRBD1	TRBJ2-7	CASSLIGQGSYEQYF	TGTGCCAGCAGTTTAATAGGACAGGGGTCCTACGAGCAGTACTTC
TRBV7-3	NA	TRBD2	TRBJ2-2	CASSPLWREGPPHPNTGELFF	TGTGCCAGCAGCCCACTATGGCGGGAGGGTCCCCCCCACCCGAACACCGGGGAGCTGTTTTTT
TRBV28	many	NA	TRBJ1-3	CASSLTAGNTIYF	TGTGCCAGCAGTTTAACGGCGGGAAACACCATATATTTT
TRBV11-1	few	NA	TRBJ2-3	CASSLVESTDTQYF	TGTGCCAGCAGCTTGGTCGAGAGCACAGATACGCAGTATTTT
TRBV12-3/TRBV12-4	many	NA	TRBJ1-1	CASSYSGEEAFF	TGTGCCAGCAGTTATTCAGGGGAAGAAGCTTTCTTT
TRBV6-5	many	NA	TRBJ2-1	CASSYTLLQGAAGNEQFF	TGTGCCAGCAGTTACACCCTCTTACAGGGTGCCGCGGGGAATGAGCAGTTCTTC
TRBV5-1	many	TRBD1	TRBJ2-1	CASSLAGQGAANEQFF	TGCGCCAGCAGCTTGGCCGGACAGGGGGCCGCCAATGAGCAGTTCTTC
TRBV30	many	NA	TRBJ2-3	CAWSIGDTQYF	TGTGCCTGGAGTATCGGAGATACGCAGTATTTT
TRBV2	many	NA	TRBJ1-5	CASSEALRTLQHF	TGTGCCAGCAGTGAAGCGCTAAGGACCCTCCAACATTTT
TRBV6-5	NA	NA	TRBJ2-3	CASSYGEWDNTQYF	TGTGCCAGCAGTTACGGAGAGTGGGATAATACGCAGTATTTT
TRBV11-2	many	NA	TRBJ1-2	CASSLGVFRDREPNYGYTF	TGTGCCAGCAGCTTAGGAGTGTTTAGAGACAGAGAACCTAACTATGGCTACACCTTC
TRBV12-3/TRBV12-4	many	NA	TRBJ1-2	CASSQGLPYGYTF	TGTGCCAGCAGCCAGGGACTACCATATGGCTACACCTTC